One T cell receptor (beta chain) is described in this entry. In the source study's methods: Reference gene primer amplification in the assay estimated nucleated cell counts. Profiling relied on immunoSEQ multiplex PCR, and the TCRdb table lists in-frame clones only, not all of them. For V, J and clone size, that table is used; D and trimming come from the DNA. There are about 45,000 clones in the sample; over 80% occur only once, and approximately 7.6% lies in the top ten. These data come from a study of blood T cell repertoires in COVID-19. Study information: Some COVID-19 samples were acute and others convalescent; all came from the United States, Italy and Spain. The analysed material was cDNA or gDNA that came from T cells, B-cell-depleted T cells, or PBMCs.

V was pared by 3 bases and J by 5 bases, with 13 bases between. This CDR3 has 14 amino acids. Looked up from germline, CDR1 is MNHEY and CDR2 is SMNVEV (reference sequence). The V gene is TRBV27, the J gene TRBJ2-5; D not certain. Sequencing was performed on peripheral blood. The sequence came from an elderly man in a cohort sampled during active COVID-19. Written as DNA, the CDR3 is TGTGCCAGCAGTTTTATTCGGAACGGGGAGACCCAGTACTTC. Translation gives CASSFIRNGETQYF.